This T cell receptor (beta chain) is from a study of blood T cells in healthy people across ages. Combining a sample-barcoded 5' primer with a J-beta primer mix, a second PCR ran for about 7 to 11 cycles. One entry per CDR3 protein results from TCRdb running MiXCR on the 5' RACE reads. The sample lists about 800,000 distinct CDR3 sequences; more than 20% were seen once. There are a few counts of this clonotype. The CDR3 runs to 16 residues. Trimming took off 0 bases at V and 0 bases at J, with 9 bases between the two ends. Germline loops: CDR1 SGDLS, CDR2 YYNGEE. Samples each had at least 5.5 micrograms of total RNA extracted. The same data also went into a second study, on T cells of mothers and their children. In that study: Within related and unrelated pairs, thymic selection shapes TCR recombination output in a similar way.

This rearrangement joins TRBV9 to TRBJ2-2, with a weak D call TRBD1 (6 bases). The TCR was taken from a boy younger than 18 in good health. The material sequenced was blood. CDR3 residues: CASSVGGHANTGELFF. Written as DNA, the CDR3 is TGTGCCAGCAGCGTAGGGGGGCACGCGAACACCGGGGAGCTGTTTTTT.